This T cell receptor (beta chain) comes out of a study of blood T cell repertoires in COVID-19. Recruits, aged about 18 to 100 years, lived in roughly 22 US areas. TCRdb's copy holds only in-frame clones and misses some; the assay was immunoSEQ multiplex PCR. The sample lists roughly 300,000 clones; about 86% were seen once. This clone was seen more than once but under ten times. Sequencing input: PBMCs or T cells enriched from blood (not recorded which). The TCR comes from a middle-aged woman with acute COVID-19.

CDR3: CASSELEIPYGYTF. The CDR3 DNA is TGTGCCAGCAGTGAGCTAGAGATCCCCTATGGCTACACCTTC. V is TRBV6-1 and J is TRBJ1-2; D is unresolved. The germline V gene has CDR1 MNHNS and CDR2 SASEGT. The germline V and J ends were trimmed by 3 bases and 4 bases, with 12 bases remaining between them. The CDR3 is made up of 14 amino acids.